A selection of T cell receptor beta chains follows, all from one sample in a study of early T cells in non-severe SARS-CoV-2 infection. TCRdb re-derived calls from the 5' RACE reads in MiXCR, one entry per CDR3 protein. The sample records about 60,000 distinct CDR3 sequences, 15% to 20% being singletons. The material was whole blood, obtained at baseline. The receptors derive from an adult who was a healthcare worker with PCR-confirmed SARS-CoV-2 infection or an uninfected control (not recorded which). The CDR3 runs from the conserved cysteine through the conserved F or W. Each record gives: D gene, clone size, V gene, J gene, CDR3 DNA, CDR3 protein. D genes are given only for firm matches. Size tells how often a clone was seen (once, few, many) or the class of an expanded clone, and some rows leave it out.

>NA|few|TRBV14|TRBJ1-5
TGTGCCAGCAGGGGAAGGACAACGAGCAATCAGCCCCAGCATTTT
CASRGRTTSNQPQHF
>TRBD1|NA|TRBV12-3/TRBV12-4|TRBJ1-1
TGTGCCAGCAGTTCGCGGGACAGGGGGACTGAAGCTTTCTTT
CASSSRDRGTEAFF
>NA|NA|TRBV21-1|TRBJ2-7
TGTGCCAGCCCCCGGGAGGTAGACTACGAGCAGTACTTC
CASPREVDYEQYF
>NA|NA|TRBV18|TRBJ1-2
TGTGCCAGCTCACCACAGGCTAATCGTCGCTATGGCTACACCTTC
CASSPQANRRYGYTF
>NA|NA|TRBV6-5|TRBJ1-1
TGTGCCAGCAGCCGCGGGACATCCAGCACTGAAGCTTTCTTT
CASSRGTSSTEAFF
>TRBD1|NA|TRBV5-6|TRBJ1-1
TGTGCCAGCAGCCCCGGGACAGGGCCTCGTGAAGCTTTCTTT
CASSPGTGPREAFF
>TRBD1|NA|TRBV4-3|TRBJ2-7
TGCGCCAGCAGCCAGGGGACAGGGACATACGAGCAGTACTTC
CASSQGTGTYEQYF
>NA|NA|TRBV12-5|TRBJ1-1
TGTGCTAGTGGTTTGGGGACCTCCCCCCGAGCTTTCTTT
CASGLGTSPRAFF
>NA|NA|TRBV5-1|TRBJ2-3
TGCGCCAGCAGCTTGTTCGGGACTAGCACAGATACGCAGTATTTT
CASSLFGTSTDTQYF
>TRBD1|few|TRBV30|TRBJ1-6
TGTGCCTGGGAAGGACAGGAAAGCTCCTATAATTCACCCCTCCACTTT
CAWEGQESSYNSPLHF
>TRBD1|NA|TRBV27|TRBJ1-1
TGTGCCAGCAGACGGACAGGAGTGAACACTGAAGCTTTCTTT
CASRRTGVNTEAFF
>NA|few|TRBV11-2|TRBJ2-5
TGTGCCAGCAGCGCCGGGACTGGAGGGACCCAGTACTTC
CASSAGTGGTQYF
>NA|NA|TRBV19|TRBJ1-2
TGTGCCAGTAGTATTGAGGGCCGGGGCGGCTACACCTTC
CASSIEGRGGYTF
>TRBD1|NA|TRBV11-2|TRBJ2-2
TGTGCCAGCAGCTCGGGACAGTCGAACACCGGGGAGCTGTTTTTT
CASSSGQSNTGELFF
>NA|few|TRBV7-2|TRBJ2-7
TGTGCCAGCAGCAAACGAGGGAGCTCCTACGAGCAGTACTTC
CASSKRGSSYEQYF
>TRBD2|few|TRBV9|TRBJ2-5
TGTGCCAGCAGCGTTAGCGGGGGTGGCCAAGAGACCCAGTACTTC
CASSVSGGGQETQYF
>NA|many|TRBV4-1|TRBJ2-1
TGCGCCAGCAGCCAAGGGTTTAAAGCGGTTGAGCAGTTCTTC
CASSQGFKAVEQFF
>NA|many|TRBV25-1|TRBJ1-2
TGTGCCAGCAGTGACACGACAGGAGTCTATGGCTACACCTTC
CASSDTTGVYGYTF
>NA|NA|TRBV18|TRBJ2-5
TGTGCCAGCAACACACAGGGCCAAGAGACCCAGTACTTC
CASNTQGQETQYF
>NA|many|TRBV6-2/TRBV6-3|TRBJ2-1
TGTGCCAGCAGTTACGTGGGCCGAAACAATGAGCAGTTCTTC
CASSYVGRNNEQFF
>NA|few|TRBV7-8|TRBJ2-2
TGTGCCAGCAGTCTAGTCGGCAGGAACACCGGGGAGCTGTTTTTT
CASSLVGRNTGELFF
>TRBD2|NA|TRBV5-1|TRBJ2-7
TGCGCCAGCAGCCCGCAAGCGGGATTGGCGGACGAGCAGTACTTC
CASSPQAGLADEQYF